Below are 7 T cell receptor beta chains sequenced from a single sample in a study of T cell responses to AZD1222 COVID-19 vaccine. The assay was immunoSEQ multiplex PCR, and TCRdb's table has in-frame clones only and misses some. The sample has about 110,000 clones, around 96% seen once; the top ten hold roughly 2.2%. The specimen was peripheral blood, collected on day 0 of AZD1222 vaccination. Receptors originate from an adult in good health.

The rearrangement uses TRBV28 and TRBJ1-1, with a tentative D call TRBD1 (6 bases). Per germline, CDR1 MDHEN and CDR2 SYDVKM. Between the trimmed V and J ends, which lost 8 bases and 4 bases, there was a span of 17 bases. There are 14 residues in the CDR3. The CDR3 loop reads CASVKPGAATEAFF. Written as DNA, the CDR3 is TGTGCCAGCGTTAAACCAGGGGCGGCCACTGAAGCTTTCTTT.

The V call is TRBV19, the J call TRBJ1-5; weak D call: TRBD1 (5 bases). Trimming took 0 bases from V and 7 from J, leaving 10 bases between them. The CDR3 consists of 14 residues. Germline V CDR1 and CDR2: LNHDA, SQIVND (reference sequence). DNA of the CDR3: TGTGCCAGTAGTATAGACAGGGCGAGGCAGCCCCAGCATTTT. Encoded protein: CASSIDRARQPQHF. Full variable domain (missing parts from reference TRBV19 and TRBJ1-5): DGGITQSPKYLFRKEGQNVTLSCEQNLNHDAMYWYRQDPGQGLRLIYYSQIVNDFQKGDIAEGYSVSREKKESFPLTVTSAQKNPTAFYLCASSIDRARQPQHFGDGTRLSIL.

The chain has TRBV10-3 and TRBJ2-1, with D tentatively TRBD2 (6 bases). Trimming took 6 bases from V and 3 from J, leaving 24 bases between them. Germline V gives CDR1 ENHRY, CDR2 SYGVKD. The CDR3 consists of 18 residues. The CDR3 protein is CAISDSLLSGSIYNEQFF. DNA for the CDR3: TGTGCCATCAGCGATTCCCTCCTTAGCGGAAGCATCTACAATGAGCAGTTCTTC.

The rearrangement joins TRBV5-4 to TRBJ2-5; 11 nucleotides match TRBD2. The J segment lost 4 bases and the V segment lost 4 bases, leaving 9 bases of the junction unmatched. The V gene's germline CDR1 is SGHNT and CDR2 YYREEE (reference sequence). This CDR3 region has 16 residues. The DNA of the CDR3 is TGTGCCAGCAGCCCTGGCGGTGGACTAGCGGGAGAGACCCAGTACTTC. Translation: CASSPGGGLAGETQYF. Looking up the rest from reference TRBV5-4 and TRBJ2-5 gives the full variable domain: ETGVTQSPTHLIKTRGQQVTLRCSSQSGHNTVSWYQQALGQGPQFIFQYYREEENGRGNFPPRFSGLQFPNYSSELNVNALELDDSALYLCASSPGGGLAGETQYFGPGTRLLVL.

This chain's CDR3 is CASTSGRAGGFTEAFF. The DNA for the CDR3 is TGTGCCAGCACCTCAGGGCGGGCAGGGGGTTTTACTGAAGCTTTCTTT. The chain combines TRBV6-6 with TRBJ1-1, with 7 bases identical to TRBD1. This CDR3 contains 16 residues. Germline lookup yields CDR1 MNHNY and CDR2 SVGAGI (reference sequence). The junction had 16 bases not matched to a gene; V was cut back by 7 bases and J by 5 bases.

The genes are TRBV2 and TRBJ2-7; 14 bases map to TRBD2. The CDR3 has 16 amino acids. The germline gives CDR1 SNHLY, CDR2 FYNNEI. After removal of 8 bases from V and 2 bases from J, the junction contained 8 bases not matched to a gene. CDR3 sequence: CASLPGTSGGAYEQYF. The CDR3 nucleotides read TGTGCCAGCCTTCCCGGGACTAGCGGGGGTGCCTACGAGCAGTACTTC.

J is TRBJ2-3 and V is TRBV25-1, with D maybe TRBD2 (6 bases). Germline V CDR1 and CDR2: MGHDK, SYGVNS. V was cut by 0 bases and J by 1 base, with 14 bases left in between. The CDR3 is 17 amino acids. The CDR3 DNA sequence: TGTGCCAGCAGTGAATATTCGAAGCGGGTTGGCACAGATACGCAGTATTTT. Translated, it gives CASSEYSKRVGTDTQYF.